The sample holds many counts of the clone carrying this T cell receptor (beta chain). This sample was included in a study of molecular identifiers for immune sequencing clone quantification. CDR1 is SGHTA, CDR2 FQGTGA, per germline. The CDR3 is made up of 15 amino acids. V was cut by 2 bases and J by 5 bases, with 15 bases left in between. TCRdb re-called the PCR reads through MiXCR, storing one row per CDR3 protein. Of more than 450,000 distinct CDR3 sequences listed, approximately 25% are singletons. Sorted naive CD8 T cells were those defined as CD8+CD4-CCR7+CD45RA+. Sequences were obtained from naive CD8+ T cells from blood, with Jurkat cell RNA spiked in. Indicated subset: FACS-sorted CD8+CD4-CCR7+CD45RA+ naive T cells. The V gene is TRBV7-3, the J gene TRBJ1-1; D may be TRBD1 (5 bases). This receptor was obtained from a human donor in good health. Some libraries in this study had Jurkat cell RNA spiked in. CDR3 coding DNA: TGTGCCAGCAGCTTAGGCTGGGGCCCAGATACTGAAGCTTTCTTT. Its translation: CASSLGWGPDTEAFF.